Listed below are T cell receptor beta chains from one sample, sequenced in a study of T cell clonotyping in hematopoietic cell transplantation. Only in-frame clones appear in the TCRdb table, and some are missing; sequencing was by immunoSEQ multiplex PCR. The sample shows around 9,000 clones, about 84% of them seen only once. The sample here was PBMCs, taken at the time of graft-versus-host disease after allogeneic stem cell transplant. These receptors all come from a male patient between 60 and 69 years old who had an allogeneic stem cell transplant from an unrelated donor, so the T cells may come from the graft donor. Some clones in this sample may be carry-over from other donors' samples. Both conserved end residues are part of each CDR3.

TRBV9	TRBJ1-2	CASSEGEPLFGYTF
TRBV7-2	TRBJ2-7	CASSPRQGPYEQYF
TRBV4-1	TRBJ2-3	CASSSPPAHTDTQYF
TRBV4-1	TRBJ1-6	CASSLGGGGFSPLHF
TRBV7-9	TRBJ1-2	CALGQDYGYTF
TRBV4-3	TRBJ2-3	CASSQKIWGSDTDTQYF
TRBV5-6	TRBJ1-2	CASSLAFRPYGYTF
TRBV7-2	TRBJ2-7	CASSPDPGFSDEQYF
TRBV6-6	TRBJ1-1	CASSLRNTEAFF
TRBV29-1	TRBJ2-2	CSVATRGGWVGELFF
TRBV5-6	TRBJ2-7	CASSESGQGLYEQYF
TRBV5-1	TRBJ1-1	CASSLATGGTEAFF